The present T cell receptor (beta chain) was sequenced within a study of T cells in Graves' hyperthyroidism and ophthalmopathy (dated by TCRdb to between 2018 and 2020). Regarding the complete study: Peripheral blood was sampled at the time of initial diagnosis, prior to any treatment. To identify TCR V-J signatures that set the groups apart, the researchers used a discovery cohort of 100 patients, made up of about 44 with Graves' ophthalmopathy and 57 with stable Graves' hyperthyroidism. Prospective prediction of ophthalmopathy was tested in an independent validation cohort of under 20 hyperthyroidism patients and 15 to 17 patients who later progressed to ophthalmopathy. The 100 discovery patients were randomly split 7:3 into training and test sets. In addition, the study compared T-cell repertoires in thyroid tissue and in blood from several Graves' hyperthyroidism patients. After sampling, hyperthyroidism patients received methimazole starting at 30 mg daily, and ophthalmopathy patients received high-dose intravenous methylprednisolone. The paper describes TCR Vbeta CDR3 sequencing of 120 to 150 peripheral blood samples, made up of around 41 ophthalmopathy patients, some 76 hyperthyroidism patients and around 17 progressor patients. General conclusions and limits of the study: In validation, progression to ophthalmopathy was predicted by the model with nearly 71% sensitivity and 72.22% specificity, a median of 6.5 months before onset. Ophthalmopathy was separated from stable hyperthyroidism by a 13 V-J signature model, with around 88% sensitivity and about 84% specificity obtained in cross-validation and 80%/75% obtained in testing. Most expanded thyroid clonotypes (frequency above 0.001) were also detected in blood, a finding suggesting that blood repertoires may reflect thyroid immune responses. Sample size was not statistically predetermined, and blinding of investigators to group allocation was not performed.

This clonotype was found many times. The antigen it recognizes is unknown. The sample holds no much larger clone one base away, and base qualities are not on file. The TCR beta CDR3 regions were amplified from RNA transcripts. The first round of RT-PCR for the TCR CDR3 was performed with the HTBI primer set and the Qiagen OneStep RT-PCR kit. The libraries were constructed in a second round of multiplex PCR and then size-selected and purified. The libraries were sequenced on an Illumina HiSeq2000 using paired-end 100 bp reads. In the original analysis: SOAPnuke was used to process the raw data, throwing out any read that contained adapters or uncalled bases, had a mean Phred below 15, or lacked an exact constant-primer or identifier match. High-quality paired reads were merged using COPE v1.2.5, and each unique nucleotide sequence was defined as a clonotype. MiTCR v1.1 was used to align the clonotypes against IMGT TRBV, TRBD and TRBJ reference segments. Analysis was restricted to V-J combinations with a frequency above 0.0001, which covered 99% to 99.2% of repertoires. The TCS score was defined as F50 (clonal expansion) divided by E x V (chaos), with BLOSUM62-based TCRdist calculated between CDR3 peptides within each V-J. Welch's t-statistics and random forest reduced around 520 V-J features to 13, which were used in a naive Bayes classifier (R e1071). The Morisita-Horn index was used to measure how similar the thyroid and blood repertoires were. TCRdb passed the public sequencing reads through fastp at Q25 and MiXCR, retaining productive beta sequences. Each entry merges the rows of one CDR3 protein and shows their most common DNA and genes. Here the V and J calls rest on TCRdb's processing, not on the authors' analysis. The sample table contains about 610,000 distinct CDR3 sequences; only one count was recorded for roughly 14% of them. The ten largest clones represent approximately 4.2% of the sample.

Ophthalmopathy patients had moderately to severely active disease, Clinical Activity Score of at least 3, NOSPECS grade of at least 4, and duration under 3 months. The study excluded patients with uncontrolled infections, other autoimmune diseases, pregnancy or lactation. Diagnoses relied on clinical symptoms, serum thyroxine and TRAb, thyroid ultrasound and orbital computed tomography. Ficoll-Paque density gradient centrifugation was used to isolate PBMCs from approximately 11 ml of fresh peripheral blood. Total RNA was extracted with Trizol reagent, and quality was checked on an Agilent 2100 Bioanalyzer. Deletion took 1 base off V and 1 base off J, with a span of 5 bases between the germline ends. CDR1 and CDR2, looked up from the germline V gene, are SGDLS and YYNGEE. The CDR3 numbers 13 residues from cysteine through phenylalanine. The entry retains the CDR3 DNA only, 39 bases that are in frame from base 1.

This chain is built from TRBV9 and TRBJ2-5; no D gene can be assigned with confidence. Sequenced input: blood. The receptor comes from a middle-aged woman with Graves' ophthalmopathy. The encoded CDR3 is CASSVPPQETQYF. The DNA reads as follows: TGTGCCAGCAGCGTACCACCCCAAGAGACCCAGTACTTC. Supplemented by the reference TRBV9 and TRBJ2-5 proteins around the CDR3, the complete variable domain is DSGVTQTPKHLITATGQRVTLRCSPRSGDLSVYWYQQSLDQGLQFLIQYYNGEERAKGNILERFSAQQFPDLHSELNLSSLELGDSALYFCASSVPPQETQYFGPGTRLLVL.